This entry is about one T cell receptor (beta chain). Its cognate antigen is unknown. The sample comes from a study of a mutant IDH1 vaccine in newly diagnosed glioma. Study summary: Treated patients comprised around 62% males and about 40% females, mean age roughly 37 years. The earlier regimen, radiotherapy, temozolomide, or both, was most often both.

Study observations and caveats: Of the patients, 80% to 95% had vaccine-induced immune responses.

The repertoire was sequenced with immunoSEQ multiplex PCR; TCRdb's copy has only in-frame clones and lacks some. The sample records about 70,000 clones, approximately 82% being singletons. Documented time point: baseline, week 1 (first vaccination visit). Treatment specified: pre-vaccination baseline after standard-of-care therapy. The astrocytomas were IDH1-mutant, ATRX-negative, and WHO grade 3 or 4. The receptor was derived from a woman aged 18-29 years with glioma. Some clones in this sample may be carry-over from other donors' samples. The sample here was peripheral blood mononuclear cells (PBMCs), taken from a glioma patient treated with radiotherapy, temozolomide or both.

CDR3: CASGRGMGNEQFF. CDR3 nucleotide sequence: TGTGCCAGCGGCCGGGGGATGGGAAATGAGCAGTTCTTC. The chain uses TRBV6-6 and TRBJ2-1; D is perhaps TRBD2 (6 bases). The V and J ends lost 8 bases and 7 bases respectively, with 15 bases between them. The CDR3 has 13 residues. CDR1 and CDR2 (germline): MNHNY, SVGAGI (reference sequence).